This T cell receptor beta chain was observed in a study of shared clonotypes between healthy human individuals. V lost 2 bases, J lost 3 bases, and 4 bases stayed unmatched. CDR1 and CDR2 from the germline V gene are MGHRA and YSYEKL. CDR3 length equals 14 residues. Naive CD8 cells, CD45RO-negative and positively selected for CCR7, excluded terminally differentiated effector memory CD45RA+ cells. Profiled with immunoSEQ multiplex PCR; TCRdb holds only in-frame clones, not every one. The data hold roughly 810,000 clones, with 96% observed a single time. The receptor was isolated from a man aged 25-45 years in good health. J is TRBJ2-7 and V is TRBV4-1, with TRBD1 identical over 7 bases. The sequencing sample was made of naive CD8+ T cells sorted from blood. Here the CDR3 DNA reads TGCGCCAGCAGCCAAAAGGGGGCCGGCTACGAGCAGTACTTC. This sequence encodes CASSQKGAGYEQYF.